The 15 T cell receptor beta chains in this list originate from one sample, sequenced in a study of T cells in Graves' hyperthyroidism and ophthalmopathy. It was RNA transcripts that yielded the amplified TCR beta CDR3 regions. First-round RT-PCR of the TCR CDR3 relied on the HTBI primer set. TCRdb itself ran the multiplex PCR reads through MiXCR, one entry per CDR3 protein. This table holds roughly 250,000 distinct CDR3 sequences, roughly 15% found once. The sequenced sample was blood. The source of these receptors is a woman between 18 and 30 years old with Graves' ophthalmopathy.

This clonotype appeared many times. The rearrangement uses TRBV7-8 and TRBJ2-7; 8 positions match TRBD2. This CDR3 spans 15 amino acids. The V gene end was trimmed by 4 bases and the J gene end by 6 bases; junction bases not matched to a gene: 11. The germline V gene encodes CDR1 SGHVS and CDR2 FQNEAQ. CDR3 in amino acids: CASSSGLAPTGEQYF. The CDR3 region has the DNA TGTGCCAGCAGCTCTGGACTAGCTCCTACCGGCGAGCAGTACTTC.

This clonotype was seen many times. V is TRBV6-1 and J is TRBJ1-5; 7 nucleotides match TRBD1. Germline lookup yields CDR1 MNHNS and CDR2 SASEGT. The CDR3 is 14 residues long. V trimming: 2 bases; J trimming: 9 bases; junction bases outside the gene matches: 7. CDR3 sequence (DNA): TGTGCCAGCAGTGAACCGGGACAGTTTACGCCCCAGCATTTT. This codes for CASSEPGQFTPQHF.

This clonotype was found many times. The gene calls are TRBV7-8 and TRBJ2-1; D remains unclear. Trimming removed 1 base at V and 4 bases at J, with 8 bases between. CDR1 and CDR2 (germline): SGHVS, FQNEAQ. This CDR3 comprises 14 residues. The CDR3 region has the DNA TGTGCCAGCAGCTTAGTGGATGGATACAATGAGCAGTTCTTC. It is translated as CASSLVDGYNEQFF. Filled out from reference TRBV7-8 and TRBJ2-1, the complete variable domain reads GAGVSQSPRYKVAKRGQDVALRCDPISGHVSLFWYQQALGQGPEFLTYFQNEAQLDKSGLPSDRFFAERPEGSVSTLKIQRTQQEDSAVYLCASSLVDGYNEQFFGPGTRLTVL.

This clonotype occurred many times. V usage is TRBV30 and J usage is TRBJ1-2, with D uncertain. CDR1 GTSNPN and CDR2 SVGIG come from the germline V gene (reference sequence). The CDR3 length is 11 residues. Trimming shortened V by 0 bases and J by 4 bases, and 3 bases separated the two germline ends. The CDR3 loop reads CAWSVSYGYTF. The CDR3 nucleotides read TGTGCCTGGAGTGTAAGCTATGGCTACACCTTC.

At least ten counts were recorded for this clonotype. The V call is TRBV7-3, the J call TRBJ2-2; possibly TRBD2 for D (6 bases). CDR1 and CDR2 (germline): SGHTA, FQGTGA. This CDR3 is 16 amino acids long. V was trimmed by 2 bases and J by 7 bases, leaving 17 bases between them. The chain's CDR3 is CASSLRPSSDGGELFF. The DNA for the CDR3 is TGTGCCAGCAGCTTACGCCCCTCTAGCGATGGCGGGGAGCTGTTTTTT.

The chain has TRBV27 and TRBJ1-6; 10 bases align to TRBD1. After removal of 6 bases from V and 6 bases from J, the junction contained 5 bases not matched to a gene. CDR3 length: 15 residues. Germline V lookup: CDR1 MNHEY, CDR2 SMNVEV (reference sequence). For the CDR3, the DNA is TGTGCCAGCAGAAAGACAGGGGGCCGTAATTCACCCCTCCACTTT. Translated: CASRKTGGRNSPLHF.

This clonotype was counted ten times or more. The CDR3 spells CASSYSLGSVEQYF. The CDR3 DNA reads TGTGCCAGCAGTTACTCGTTAGGGTCGGTGGAGCAGTACTTC. The genes are TRBV6-2 or TRBV6-3 and TRBJ2-7; D is undetermined. CDR3 length: 14 residues. CDR1 and CDR2 (germline): MNHEY, SVGEGT. Trimming took 0 bases from V and 7 from J, leaving 13 bases between them.

The sample holds many counts of this clonotype. CDR3 sequence reads: CSVPGQGGSPLHF. The DNA of the CDR3 is TGCAGCGTGCCCGGGCAAGGTGGTTCACCCCTCCACTTT. This sequence joins TRBV29-1 and TRBJ1-6; D not certain. Per the germline V gene, CDR1 is SQVTM and CDR2 is ANQGSEA. Trimming removed 6 bases from V and 9 bases from J, with 15 bases in between. CDR3 size: 13 residues.

About this clonotype itself: A much larger clone is a single base away; this may be a read error. The V gene is TRBV6-1, the J gene TRBJ2-3, with unresolved D. Germline V gene sequence: CDR1 MNHNS, CDR2 SASEGT. The ends were cut back, 4 bases at V and 3 bases at J, with 5 bases in the middle. This CDR3 has 12 residues. The CDR3, as DNA: TGTGCCAGCAGTGCACAGACAGATACGCAGTATTTT. Amino acids: CASSAQTDTQYF.

About this clonotype itself: A much more abundant neighbour one base away suggests this may be a read error. The gene calls are TRBV18 and TRBJ2-3, with D tentatively TRBD1 or TRBD2 (5 bases each). CDR1 and CDR2 from the germline V gene are KGHSH and LQKENI. This CDR3 has 15 amino acids. The V end lost 3 bases, the J end lost 2 bases, and 12 bases lay between the germline ends. The DNA of the CDR3 is TGTGCCAGCTCACCGGTATCGGGGACCACAGATACGCAGTATTTT. This gives the protein CASSPVSGTTDTQYF.

In its sample, this clonotype was seen many times. The chain has TRBV7-2 and TRBJ2-1, with D possibly TRBD1 on 5 matching bases. The CDR3 totals 14 residues. V lost 1 base and J lost 4, with 8 bases in between. Germline V gives CDR1 SGHTA, CDR2 FQGNSA. The CDR3 nucleotides read TGTGCCAGCAGCTTAGTTCCAGGGTACAATGAGCAGTTCTTC. It is translated as CASSLVPGYNEQFF.

Worth noting for this clonotype: A much larger clone differs from this one at a single base, so this may be a read error. The DNA for the CDR3 is TGTGCCAGCAGCGACACACAGGGGGCGACTGAAGCTTCCTTT. It codes for CASSDTQGATEASF. V is TRBV6-2 or TRBV6-3 and J is TRBJ1-1, with TRBD1 matching 9 bases. Germline V gives CDR1 MNHEY, CDR2 SVGEGT. The CDR3 contains 14 residues.

This clonotype was observed a handful of times. The chain has TRBV9 and TRBJ2-1; no clear D. The CDR3 is 13 residues long. The germline V gene has CDR1 SGDLS and CDR2 YYNGEE. Deletions cut 3 bases from V and 2 bases from J, with 6 bases between. The CDR3 loop is CASSGSAYNEQFF. In nucleotides, the CDR3 is TGTGCCAGCAGCGGATCGGCCTACAATGAGCAGTTCTTC.

This clonotype appeared many times. The J gene is TRBJ1-5, the V gene TRBV6-1, with D hard to call. Trimming took off 6 bases at V and 3 bases at J, with 18 bases between the two ends. The CDR3 loop spans 16 amino acids. The germline V gene has CDR1 MNHNS and CDR2 SASEGT. The CDR3 here is CASSRRRPWDNQPQHF. CDR3 nucleotides: TGTGCCAGCAGCAGAAGACGCCCCTGGGACAATCAGCCCCAGCATTTT.

This clonotype was recorded at least ten times. The chain employs TRBV28 and TRBJ1-2; D uncertain. The CDR3 totals 13 residues. The V end was cut by 5 bases, the J end by 4 bases, with 11 bases between. Looked up from germline, CDR1 is MDHEN and CDR2 is SYDVKM. CDR3 nucleotides: TGTGCCAGCAGTCCACACGACCTCTATGGCTACACCTTC. It translates to CASSPHDLYGYTF.